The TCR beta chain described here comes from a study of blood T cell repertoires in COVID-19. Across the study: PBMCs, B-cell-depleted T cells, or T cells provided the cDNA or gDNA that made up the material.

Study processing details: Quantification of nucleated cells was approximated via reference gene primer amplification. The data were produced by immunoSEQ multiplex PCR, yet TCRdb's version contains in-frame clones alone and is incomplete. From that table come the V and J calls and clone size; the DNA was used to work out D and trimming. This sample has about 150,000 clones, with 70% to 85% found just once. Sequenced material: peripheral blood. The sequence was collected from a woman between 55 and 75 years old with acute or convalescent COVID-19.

The CDR3 here is CASSYREGVYGYTF. The CDR3 DNA reads as TGTGCCAGCAGTTACAGGGAGGGGGTATATGGCTACACCTTC. The chain is built from TRBV7-9 and TRBJ1-2, with D tentatively TRBD1 (6 bases). The CDR3 loop spans 14 amino acids. Germline V gene sequence: CDR1 SEHNR, CDR2 FQNEAQ (reference sequence). The V gene lost 6 bases and the J gene lost 5 bases, with 16 bases spanning the gap.